This entry features one TCR beta chain sequence. These data originate in a study of blood T cell repertoires in COVID-19. Repertoires were generated with immunoSEQ multiplex PCR, while TCRdb's copy carries only in-frame clones and drops some. This sample has tens of thousands of clones, with around 82% found just once. The germline CDR1 and CDR2 sequences are MNHEY and SMNVEV (reference sequence). The ends lost 3 bases at V and 10 bases at J; junction bases unmatched: 8. The CDR3 has 16 residues. The sequencing sample was made of peripheral blood. The receptor comes from a woman over 75 with acute or convalescent COVID-19. The gene calls are TRBV27 and TRBJ1-6, with TRBD1 identical over 11 bases. This CDR3 reads CASSFGQGATQSPLHF. DNA for the CDR3: TGTGCCAGCAGTTTCGGACAGGGGGCAACGCAATCACCCCTCCACTTT.